This entry describes one T cell receptor beta chain. As yet, its antigen is unknown. CDR3 length equals 12 residues. The germline V and J ends were trimmed by 4 bases and 5 bases, with 9 bases remaining between them. The V gene's germline CDR1 is MNHEY and CDR2 SVGAGI. This sample is part of a study of post-analysis software for immune sequencing data. Study results and caveats: The study found TRBV5-6, TRBV5-1 and TRBV20-1 among five TRBV segments more frequent in patients than controls. Strong co-clustering by F measure was evident for samples that had been prepared in the same batch.

Researchers reported that TCR beta cDNA libraries carried unique molecular identifiers. Via MiXCR, TCRdb re-called the PCR reads, giving one row per CDR3 protein. Among roughly 600,000 distinct CDR3 sequences listed, roughly 40% were seen once. The origin of this receptor is a girl aged 5 to 17 with multiple sclerosis. Sequencing was carried out using blood. V gene TRBV6-5 combines with J gene TRBJ2-7; D not resolved. The CDR3 loop reads CASSSYPDEQYF. CDR3 coding DNA: TGTGCCAGCAGTTCTTACCCCGACGAGCAGTACTTC.